One and the same sample provided the 15 T cell receptor beta chains below, sequenced in a study of shared clonotypes between healthy human individuals. CD8 cells regarded as naive lacked CD45RO, were positively chosen for CCR7, and omitted terminally differentiated effector memory CD45RA+ cells. Sequenced by immunoSEQ multiplex PCR; TCRdb stores in-frame clones only, minus some. Of some 2.1 million clones listed, 93% were seen once; the top ten hold less than 2%. The sequencing input was naive CD8+ T cells from PBMCs. The receptors come from a man between 18 and 35 years old in good health. Some clones in this sample may be carry-over from other donors' samples.

The chain employs TRBV4-3 and TRBJ2-7; D is possibly TRBD2 (6 bases). The CDR3 is made up of 14 amino acids. V was pared by 3 bases and J by 2 bases, with 11 bases between. Germline V lookup: CDR1 LGHNA, CDR2 YSLEER. This chain's CDR3 is CASSQTRGAYEQYF. The CDR3 DNA reads TGCGCCAGCAGCCAGACTAGAGGGGCCTACGAGCAGTACTTC.

The chain uses TRBV13 and TRBJ1-2; 9 bases are a match to TRBD1. The length of the CDR3 is 13 residues. Germline assignment: CDR1 PRHDT and CDR2 FYEKMQ (reference sequence). V was pared by 4 bases and J by 6 bases, with 3 bases of the junction left unmatched. The DNA for the CDR3 is TGTGCCAGCAGCTCGGACAGGGGCAATGGCTACACCTTC. Its translation: CASSSDRGNGYTF.

J is TRBJ1-2 and V is TRBV14, with no clear D. V was pared by 3 bases and J by 0 bases, with 17 bases between. Germline-derived CDR1 and CDR2 are SGHDN and FVKESK. CDR3 length: 17 amino acids. For the CDR3, the DNA is TGTGCCAGCAGCCAGTACGGGGTTATATCTTCTAACTATGGCTACACCTTC. Translating it yields CASSQYGVISSNYGYTF. The whole variable domain, remainder taken from reference TRBV14 and TRBJ1-2, is EAGVTQFPSHSVIEKGQTVTLRCDPISGHDNLYWYRRVMGKEIKFLLHFVKESKQDESGMPNNRFLAERTGGTYSTLKVQPAELEDSGVYFCASSQYGVISSNYGYTFGSGTRLTVV.

The J gene is TRBJ2-7, the V gene TRBV14; no definite D call. The CDR3 has 13 amino acids. The germline V gene has CDR1 SGHDN and CDR2 FVKESK. Trimming removed 1 base at V and 0 bases at J, with 4 bases between. Here the CDR3 reads CASSQVVSYEQYF. The CDR3 DNA reads as TGTGCCAGCAGCCAAGTAGTCTCCTACGAGCAGTACTTC. Based on the CDR3 plus reference TRBV14 and TRBJ2-7, the full variable domain is EAGVTQFPSHSVIEKGQTVTLRCDPISGHDNLYWYRRVMGKEIKFLLHFVKESKQDESGMPNNRFLAERTGGTYSTLKVQPAELEDSGVYFCASSQVVSYEQYFGPGTRLTVT.

Written as DNA, the CDR3 is TGTGCCAGCAGCTTGAACAGAGATACGCAGTATTTT. It is translated as CASSLNRDTQYF. The gene calls are TRBV5-4 and TRBJ2-3; D ambiguous. This CDR3 has 12 residues. The germline V gene encodes CDR1 SGHNT and CDR2 YYREEE (reference sequence). V lost 1 base, J lost 5 bases, and 5 bases lay in between.

A remark on this clone: Different DNA sequences within this sample yield the same CDR3. This chain uses TRBV28 with TRBJ2-4; a possible D gene is TRBD1 (5 bases). This CDR3 region has 16 residues. From germline, CDR1 is MDHEN and CDR2 SYDVKM. Trimming shortened V by 2 bases and J by 0 bases, and 11 bases separated the two germline ends. DNA of the CDR3: TGTGCCAGCAGTTTAAGGCAGGGTCTAGCCAAAAACATTCAGTACTTC. As protein: CASSLRQGLAKNIQYF.

The chain couples TRBV29-1 to TRBJ2-5, with no clear D. This CDR3 contains 13 residues. Germline-derived CDR1 and CDR2 are SQVTM and ANQGSEA. Trimming stripped 1 base from V and 5 bases from J, with 11 bases between. The CDR3 DNA is TGCAGCGTTGAAGTTCGGACGAAGGAGACCCAGTACTTC. Residues: CSVEVRTKETQYF.

As DNA, the CDR3 is TGCAGCGTTGATTGGTATGGCTACACCTTC. It encodes CSVDWYGYTF. The rearrangement uses TRBV29-1 and TRBJ1-2, with D hard to call. In germline, CDR1 is SQVTM, CDR2 ANQGSEA. The CDR3 totals 10 residues. The ends were cut back, 3 bases at V and 5 bases at J, with 4 bases in the middle.

About this clone itself: Within the sample, other DNA sequences also encode this same CDR3. This chain uses TRBV9 with TRBJ2-5; 7 nucleotides line up with TRBD1. The CDR3 is 14 amino acids. The ends lost 2 bases at V and 1 base at J; junction bases unmatched: 2. Per the germline V gene, CDR1 is SGDLS and CDR2 is YYNGEE. In DNA, the CDR3 is TGTGCCAGCAGCGTCGGGACAGCCCAAGAGACCCAGTACTTC. Translation: CASSVGTAQETQYF.

The V gene is TRBV19, the J gene TRBJ2-3, with TRBD2 as a possible D gene (6 bases). The CDR3 length is 14 residues. Germline-derived CDR1 and CDR2 are LNHDA and SQIVND (reference sequence). V lost 10 bases to trimming and J lost 4 bases, with 18 bases between them. The chain's CDR3 is CATQSGLWADTQYF. CDR3 nucleotide sequence: TGTGCCACCCAAAGCGGGTTGTGGGCAGATACGCAGTATTTT.

V is TRBV11-2 and J is TRBJ2-3, with a possible D match to TRBD2 (6 bases). The germline CDR1 and CDR2 sequences are SGHAT and FQNNGV. V lost 0 bases and J lost 6, with 16 bases in between. This CDR3 contains 16 residues. The CDR3 loop is CASSLDSTGEEDTQYF. As DNA, the CDR3 is TGTGCCAGCAGCTTAGATTCAACGGGAGAAGAGGATACGCAGTATTTT.

The chain links TRBV6-5 to TRBJ2-2; D perhaps matches TRBD1 (6 bases). The CDR3 covers 14 residues. Germline CDR1 is MNHEY and CDR2 is SVGAGI. V dropped 6 bases and J dropped 1 base, with 9 bases sitting between them. DNA for the CDR3: TGTGCCAGCAGGGGACAACAGAACACCGGGGAGCTGTTTTTT. It encodes CASRGQQNTGELFF.

The genes are TRBV7-9 and TRBJ2-5, with a tentative D call TRBD2 (5 bases). Trimming stripped 5 bases from V and 3 bases from J, with 19 bases between. Looked up from germline, CDR1 is SEHNR and CDR2 is FQNEAQ (reference sequence). The CDR3 totals 16 residues. The CDR3 bases are TGTGCCAGCAGCGTCAGGCGAGGGAATGGGGAAGAGACCCAGTACTTC. As protein: CASSVRRGNGEETQYF.

J is TRBJ2-1 and V is TRBV9; D is perhaps TRBD1 (5 bases). Germline CDR1 is SGDLS and CDR2 is YYNGEE. Trimming pared 1 base from V and 2 bases from J, leaving 7 bases between. The CDR3 runs to 14 residues. Written as DNA, the CDR3 is TGTGCCAGCAGCGTAACAGGAACCTACAATGAGCAGTTCTTC. Protein: CASSVTGTYNEQFF.

The chain joins TRBV7-3 to TRBJ2-7; 7 nucleotides align to TRBD1. In germline, CDR1 is SGHTA, CDR2 FQGTGA. J was trimmed by 5 bases and V by 5 bases; bases with no gene match: 6. This CDR3 has 13 amino acids. CDR3 DNA: TGTGCCAGCAGCCGAGACAGGGACCACGAGCAGTACTTC. Protein product: CASSRDRDHEQYF.